This TCR beta chain was sequenced for a study of cytomegalovirus exposure and HLA in healthy donors. Whole-study findings and limits: Accurate prediction of HLA-A and HLA-B alleles (for most subjects) was reportedly achieved from TCR beta sequences.

On this clone itself: Antigen: not known.

The PCR had 60 Vbeta and 13 Jbeta primers. Data came from immunoSEQ multiplex PCR; TCRdb stores just in-frame clones and leaves some out. In the table there are 90,000 or so clones, roughly four fifths of which are singletons. With 4 bases removed from V and 3 bases from J, the gap between germline ends came to 7 bases. Germline-derived CDR1 and CDR2 are MNHEY and SVGAGI. This CDR3 is 12 amino acids long. The TCR was taken from a man aged 25-45 years in good health and CMV-seropositive. Sample: PBMCs. This chain connects TRBV6-5 to TRBJ2-7, with no clear D. The CDR3 nucleotides read TGTGCCAGCAGTTCCCCTATCTACGAGCAGTACTTC. Translation gives CASSSPIYEQYF.